Sequencing of this T cell receptor (beta chain) was carried out in a study of control samples from healthy donors and cancer patients. The method was immunoSEQ multiplex PCR; TCRdb's version includes in-frame clones alone and lacks a portion of them. The table records about 160,000 clones, approximately 94% of them present only once. The CDR3 length is 14 residues. The J segment lost 5 bases and the V segment lost 6 bases, leaving 9 bases of the junction unmatched. Germline CDR1 and CDR2: MNHEY and SMNVEV (reference sequence). Sequencing was carried out using PBMCs. The receptor was isolated from a man between 60 and 70 years old with colorectal cancer. The V and J genes are TRBV27 and TRBJ2-5; 7 bases are a match to TRBD2. The DNA of the CDR3 is TGTGCCAGCAGAAGAGCGGGACTACGGGAGACCCAGTACTTC. Its translation: CASRRAGLRETQYF.